This TCR beta chain was recovered during a study of OX40 agonist ivuxolimab in advanced cancers. Study summary: A male proportion of more than 75% was recorded, with mean age 60 years and range roughly 23 to 79. It was permissible to have had prior anti-PD-1, anti-PD-L1 or anti-CTLA-4 therapy, and more than 30% had some.

General study results and limits: Antigen specificity remained undetermined for the expanded peripheral T cells.

Clones were read by immunoSEQ multiplex PCR, and TCRdb kept only the in-frame ones, dropping some. The data show roughly 80,000 clones, 85% seen once. For this clone: No antigen is known for it.

The CDR3 has 16 residues. After removal of 1 base from V and 4 bases from J, the junction contained 7 bases not matched to a gene. The germline CDR1 and CDR2 sequences are MGHRA and YSYEKL. The clonotype comes from an adult with an advanced solid tumor such as melanoma, head and neck, liver or kidney cancer. V gene TRBV4-1 combines with J gene TRBJ1-3; 7 positions agree with TRBD1. This specimen consisted of CD4+ or CD8+ T cells sorted from blood, obtained in a trial of the OX40 agonist ivuxolimab. The CDR3 bases are TGCGCCAGCAGCCAAGCGAGTGACAGGGAAGGAAACACCATATATTTT. Protein product: CASSQASDREGNTIYF.